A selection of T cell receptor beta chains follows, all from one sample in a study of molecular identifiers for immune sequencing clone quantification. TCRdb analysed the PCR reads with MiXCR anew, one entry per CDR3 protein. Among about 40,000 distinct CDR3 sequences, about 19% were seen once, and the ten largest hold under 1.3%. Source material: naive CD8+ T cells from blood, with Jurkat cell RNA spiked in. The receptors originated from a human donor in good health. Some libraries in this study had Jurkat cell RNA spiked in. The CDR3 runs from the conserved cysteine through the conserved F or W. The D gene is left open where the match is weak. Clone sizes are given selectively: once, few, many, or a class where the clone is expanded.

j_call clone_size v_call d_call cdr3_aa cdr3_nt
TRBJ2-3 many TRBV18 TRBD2 CASSPPGLATDTQYF TGTGCCAGCTCCCCTCCGGGACTAGCAACAGATACGCAGTATTTT
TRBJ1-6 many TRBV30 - CAWISAGPNSPLHF TGTGCCTGGATCTCCGCAGGGCCCAATTCACCCCTCCACTTT
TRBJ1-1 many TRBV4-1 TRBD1 CASSFHRGDTEAFF TGCGCCAGCAGCTTCCACAGGGGCGACACTGAAGCTTTCTTT
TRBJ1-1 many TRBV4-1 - CASSQDPSLNIEAFF TGCGCCAGCAGCCAAGATCCGTCCTTGAACATTGAAGCTTTCTTT
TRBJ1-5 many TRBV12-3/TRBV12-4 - CASRTGSGNQPQHF TGTGCCAGCAGAACAGGGTCTGGCAATCAGCCCCAGCATTTT
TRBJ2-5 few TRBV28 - CASSSRPKETQYF TGTGCCAGCAGTTCCCGACCCAAAGAGACCCAGTACTTC
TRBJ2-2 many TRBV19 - CASSTGLWDTGELFF TGTGCCAGTAGTACAGGACTTTGGGACACCGGGGAGCTGTTTTTT
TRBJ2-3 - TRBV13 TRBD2 CAGSLESGAPGTDTQYF TGTGCCGGCAGCTTAGAGAGCGGGGCACCAGGCACAGATACGCAGTATTTT
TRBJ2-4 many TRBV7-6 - CASSPTLVPAIQYF TGTGCCAGCAGCCCCACCCTAGTACCCGCGATTCAGTACTTC
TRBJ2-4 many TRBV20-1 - CSALSGTAKNIQYF TGCAGTGCTTTATCCGGGACAGCCAAAAACATTCAGTACTTC
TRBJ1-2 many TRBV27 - CASSSPRRPDYGYTF TGTGCCAGCAGTTCCCCCCGACGGCCTGACTATGGCTACACCTTC